The 12 T cell receptor beta chains given below trace back to one sample, sequenced in a study of blood T cell repertoires in COVID-19. TCRdb keeps only in-frame clones here, not all; method: immunoSEQ multiplex PCR. The sample includes hundreds of thousands of clones, about 90% of them seen just once. The sample comprised PBMCs or T cells enriched from blood (not recorded which). Receptors were obtained from a young woman with acute COVID-19.

This clone has just one count. J is TRBJ2-4 and V is TRBV10-1; D perhaps matches TRBD2 (7 bases). CDR1 is WNHNN, CDR2 SYGVQD, per germline (reference sequence). V was pared by 0 bases and J by 5 bases, with 8 bases between. The CDR3 is 14 residues long. The CDR3 region has the DNA TGCGCCAGCAGTGAGTCAGGGGGGGAAAACATTCAGTACTTC. Translating gives CASSESGGENIQYF.

The gene calls are TRBV7-3 and TRBJ2-2; 11 bases line up with TRBD2. J gave up 8 bases and V 4 bases, and 6 bases lay outside the gene matches. This CDR3 is built from 15 residues. Germline CDR1 and CDR2: SGHTA and FQGTGA. The chain's CDR3 is CASSWGLAVRGELFF. CDR3 DNA: TGTGCCAGCAGCTGGGGACTAGCGGTCAGGGGGGAGCTGTTTTTT. Using reference TRBV7-3 and TRBJ2-2 for the parts outside the CDR3, the full variable domain is GAGVSQTPSNKVTEKGKYVELRCDPISGHTALYWYRQSLGQGPEFLIYFQGTGAADDSGLPNDRFFAVRPEGSVSTLKIQRTERGDSAVYLCASSWGLAVRGELFFGEGSRLTVL.

The chain carries TRBV7-2 and TRBJ1-5, with D maybe TRBD1 (5 bases). CDR3 size: 15 residues. Trimming cost V 1 base and J 7 bases, with 14 bases left between them. Germline V gene lookup returns CDR1 SGHTA and CDR2 FQGNSA. The CDR3 loop is CASSLEGGAGQPQHF. CDR3 DNA: TGTGCCAGCAGCTTAGAGGGCGGGGCGGGACAGCCCCAGCATTTT.

The DNA for the CDR3 is TGTGCCAGCAGCATGGTAGGACTAGCGGGAGGTTACGAGCAGTACTTC. Protein sequence: CASSMVGLAGGYEQYF. This sequence joins TRBV3-1 (or the pseudogene TRBV3-2) and TRBJ2-7; TRBD2 matches at 14 bases. V lost 5 bases to trimming and J lost 4 bases; unmatched junction nucleotides: 7. The CDR3 totals 16 residues. Germline V CDR1 and CDR2: LGHDT, YNNKEL (reference sequence).

This clone was observed a single time. This sequence joins TRBV5-4 and TRBJ1-2; D uncertain. Germline V CDR1 and CDR2: SGHNT, YYREEE (reference sequence). The CDR3 is made up of 14 amino acids. Trimming took off 0 bases at V and 4 bases at J, with 10 bases between the two ends. This CDR3 is CASSLDRVGYGYTF. In DNA, the CDR3 is TGTGCCAGCAGCTTGGATCGAGTCGGCTATGGCTACACCTTC.

This clone was observed at least ten times. This sample also contains other DNA sequences that code for the same CDR3. The gene calls are TRBV4-1 and TRBJ1-2; D call uncertain. Trimming pared 0 bases from V and 3 bases from J, leaving 8 bases between. Germline values: CDR1 MGHRA, CDR2 YSYEKL. The CDR3 totals 14 residues. CDR3: CASSQEWGDYGYTF. CDR3 DNA: TGCGCCAGCAGCCAAGAGTGGGGAGACTATGGCTACACCTTC.

The chain links TRBV11-2 to TRBJ2-1; 10 nucleotides line up with TRBD2. This CDR3 is built from 15 residues. Germline CDR1 reads SGHAT; CDR2 reads FQNNGV. Trimming cost V 3 bases and J 4 bases; bases outside gene matches: 3. Written as DNA, the CDR3 is TGTGCCAGCAGCTTCTCTAGCGGGAGTTACAATGAGCAGTTCTTC. It encodes CASSFSSGSYNEQFF.

CDR3 region: CASSGSEDTGELFF. The CDR3, as DNA: TGTGCCAGCAGTGGGAGCGAGGACACCGGGGAGCTGTTTTTT. The chain carries TRBV25-1 and TRBJ2-2; no clear D. CDR1 and CDR2 (germline): MGHDK, SYGVNS. Trimming pared 4 bases from V and 3 bases from J, leaving 9 bases between. The CDR3 is made up of 14 amino acids.

The chain employs TRBV5-1 and TRBJ2-3, with D unclear. V lost 0 bases to trimming and J lost 0 bases, with 8 bases between them. CDR1 is SGHRS, CDR2 YFSETQ, per germline. The CDR3 loop spans 15 amino acids. The CDR3: CASSLERPSTDTQYF. In DNA, the CDR3 is TGCGCCAGCAGCTTGGAGCGTCCAAGCACAGATACGCAGTATTTT.

This chain uses TRBV10-1 with TRBJ2-1; a possible D gene is TRBD1 (7 bases). The CDR3 totals 16 residues. Trimming removed 5 bases at V and 1 base at J, with 15 bases between. Germline V CDR1 and CDR2: WNHNN, SYGVQD (reference sequence). The CDR3 loop reads CASSRLAGGSYNEQFF. The DNA of the CDR3 is TGCGCCAGCAGTCGGTTGGCAGGGGGGTCCTACAATGAGCAGTTCTTC.

The chain joins TRBV29-1 to TRBJ1-1; D remains unclear. The CDR3 has 12 residues. The V and J ends lost 6 bases and 4 bases respectively, with 12 bases between them. CDR1 and CDR2 (germline): SQVTM, ANQGSEA. The CDR3 reads CSVRGRGTEAFF. CDR3 DNA: TGCAGCGTCCGAGGACGGGGCACTGAAGCTTTCTTT.

The chain joins TRBV19 to TRBJ1-5, with D perhaps TRBD1 (6 bases). Germline V gene lookup returns CDR1 LNHDA and CDR2 SQIVND (reference sequence). V lost 5 bases to trimming and J lost 2 bases, with 28 bases between them. The CDR3 is 20 amino acids. CDR3 sequence: CASSPYVQGNAVGGNQPQHF. Here the CDR3 DNA reads TGTGCCAGTAGTCCTTACGTACAGGGAAACGCCGTGGGTGGCAATCAGCCCCAGCATTTT.